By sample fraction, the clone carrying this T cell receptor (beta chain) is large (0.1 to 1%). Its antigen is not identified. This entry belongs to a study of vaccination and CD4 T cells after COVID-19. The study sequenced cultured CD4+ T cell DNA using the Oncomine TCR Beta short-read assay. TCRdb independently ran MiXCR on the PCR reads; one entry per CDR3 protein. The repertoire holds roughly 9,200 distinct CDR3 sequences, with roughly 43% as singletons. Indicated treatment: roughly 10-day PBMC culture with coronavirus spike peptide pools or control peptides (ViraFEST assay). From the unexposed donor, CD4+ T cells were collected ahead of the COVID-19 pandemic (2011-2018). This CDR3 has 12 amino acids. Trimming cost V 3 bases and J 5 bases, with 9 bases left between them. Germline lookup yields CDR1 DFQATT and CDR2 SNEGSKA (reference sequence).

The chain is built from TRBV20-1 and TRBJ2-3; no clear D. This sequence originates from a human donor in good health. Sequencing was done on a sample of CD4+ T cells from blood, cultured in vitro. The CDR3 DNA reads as TGCAGTGCTAGGGCCTGGGTAGATACGCAGTATTTT. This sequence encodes CSARAWVDTQYF.